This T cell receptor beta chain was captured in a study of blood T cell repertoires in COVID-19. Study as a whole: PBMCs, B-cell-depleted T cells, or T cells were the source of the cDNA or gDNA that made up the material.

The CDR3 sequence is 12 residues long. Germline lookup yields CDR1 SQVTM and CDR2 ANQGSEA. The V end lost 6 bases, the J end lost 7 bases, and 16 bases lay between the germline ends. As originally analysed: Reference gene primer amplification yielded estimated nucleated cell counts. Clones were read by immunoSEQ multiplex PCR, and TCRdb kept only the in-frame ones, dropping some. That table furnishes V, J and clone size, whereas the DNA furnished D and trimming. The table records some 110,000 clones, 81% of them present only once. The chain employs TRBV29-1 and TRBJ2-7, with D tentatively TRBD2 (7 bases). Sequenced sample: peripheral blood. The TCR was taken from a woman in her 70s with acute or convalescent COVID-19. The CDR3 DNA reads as TGCAGCGTCGAGGCGGGGGCTGGGGAGCAGTACTTC. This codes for CSVEAGAGEQYF.